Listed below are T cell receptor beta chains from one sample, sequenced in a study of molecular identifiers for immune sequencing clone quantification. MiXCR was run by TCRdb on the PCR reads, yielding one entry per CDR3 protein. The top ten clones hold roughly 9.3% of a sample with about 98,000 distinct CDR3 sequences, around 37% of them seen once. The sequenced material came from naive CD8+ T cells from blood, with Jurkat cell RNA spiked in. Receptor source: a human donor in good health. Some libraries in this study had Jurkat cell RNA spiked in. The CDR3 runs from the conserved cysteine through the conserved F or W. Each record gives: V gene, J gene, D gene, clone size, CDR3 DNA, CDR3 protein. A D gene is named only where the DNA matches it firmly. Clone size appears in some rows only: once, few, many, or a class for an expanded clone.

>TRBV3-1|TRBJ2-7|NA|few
TGTGCCAGCAGCCAAGATCCCGGGGATGAGCAGTACTTC
CASSQDPGDEQYF
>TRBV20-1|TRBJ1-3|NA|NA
TGCAGTGCTAGAGATGGAGCTTCTGGAAACACCATATATTTT
CSARDGASGNTIYF
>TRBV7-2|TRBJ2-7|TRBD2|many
TGTGCCAGCAGCCCCGGGACTAGCATCACAGAGCAGTACTTC
CASSPGTSITEQYF
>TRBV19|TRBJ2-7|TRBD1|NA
TGTGCCAGTAGTACCCGGGACAGCTCCTACGAGCAGTACTTC
CASSTRDSSYEQYF
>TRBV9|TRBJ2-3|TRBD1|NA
TGTGCCAGCAGCGACGGGACAGACACAGATACGCAGTATTTT
CASSDGTDTDTQYF
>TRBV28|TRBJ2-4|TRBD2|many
TGTGCCAGCACTAGACTAGCCACAAACATTCAGTACTTC
CASTRLATNIQYF
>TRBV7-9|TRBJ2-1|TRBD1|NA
TGTGCCAGCAGCTTAGTTACAGGGGGCACTGAGCAGTTCTTC
CASSLVTGGTEQFF
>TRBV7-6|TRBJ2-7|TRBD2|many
TGTGCCAGCGGGACTAGCCTGGACGAGCAGTACTTC
CASGTSLDEQYF
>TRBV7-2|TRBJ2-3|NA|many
TGTGCCAGCAGCTCCCTTTATGGGAGGAGGACAGATACGCAGTATTTT
CASSSLYGRRTDTQYF
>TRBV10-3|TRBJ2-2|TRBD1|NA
TGTGCCATCAGTGGGGCCCGGGACAGGTTGAACACCGGGGAGCTGTTTTTT
CAISGARDRLNTGELFF
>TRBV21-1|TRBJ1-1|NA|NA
TGTGCCAGCAGCACCTTTACGCCGGACCCCAAGTATGCTTTCTTT
CASSTFTPDPKYAFF
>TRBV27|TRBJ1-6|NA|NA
TGTGCCAGCAGTTTGCTAAGGGTCGGAGCCTATAATTCACCCCTCCACTTT
CASSLLRVGAYNSPLHF
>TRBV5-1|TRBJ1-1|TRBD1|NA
TGCGCCAGCAGGGGGACAGGGGGGGACACTGAAGCTTTCTTT
CASRGTGGDTEAFF
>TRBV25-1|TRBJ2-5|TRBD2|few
TGTGCCAGCAGTGACCTCGGGACTAGCGGACCCCAAGAGACCCAGTACTTC
CASSDLGTSGPQETQYF
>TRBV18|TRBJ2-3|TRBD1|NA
TGTGCCAGCTCACCCCTGGGACAGGGGGCATTAGATACGCAGTATTTT
CASSPLGQGALDTQYF
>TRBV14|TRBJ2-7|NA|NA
TGTGCCAGCAGCCAAGTCCCAGGGGGGTTATACGAGCAGTACTTC
CASSQVPGGLYEQYF
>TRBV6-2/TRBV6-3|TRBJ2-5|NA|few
TGTGCCAGCAGTTACGTCCTCTTCAGCCGAGAGACCCAGTACTTC
CASSYVLFSRETQYF
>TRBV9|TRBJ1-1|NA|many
TGTGCCAGCAGCGTAGAAGGAGGATATGAAGCTTTCTTT
CASSVEGGYEAFF
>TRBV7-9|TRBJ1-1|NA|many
TGTGCCAGCAGCCGGACTGGCCCGAACACTGAAGCTTTCTTT
CASSRTGPNTEAFF
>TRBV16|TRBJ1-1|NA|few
TGTGCCAGCAGCCCAAATCCCGCGATAGAAGCTTTCTTT
CASSPNPAIEAFF
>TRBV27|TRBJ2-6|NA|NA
TGTGCCAGCAGACCCACTAGCACTGGGGCCAACGTCCTGACTTTC
CASRPTSTGANVLTF
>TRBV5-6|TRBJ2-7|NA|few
TGTGCCAGCAGCTTAGGAGTCAGCGGGCCTTCCTACGAGCAGTACTTC
CASSLGVSGPSYEQYF
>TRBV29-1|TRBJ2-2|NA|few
TGCAGCGTTGTCGGTCTTTTTAACACCGGGGAGCTGTTTTTT
CSVVGLFNTGELFF
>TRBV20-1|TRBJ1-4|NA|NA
TGCAGTGCCCTCAGAGCAACTAATGAAAAACTGTTTTTT
CSALRATNEKLFF
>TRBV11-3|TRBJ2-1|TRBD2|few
TGTGCCAGCAGCGGGGGGGTGCCTCTCTCCAATGAGCAGTTCTTC
CASSGGVPLSNEQFF
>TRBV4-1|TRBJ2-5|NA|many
TGCGCCAGCAGCCAAGTGCTCAGGGGTCACCAAGAGACCCAGTACTTC
CASSQVLRGHQETQYF
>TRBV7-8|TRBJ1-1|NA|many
TGTGCCAGCAGCTTAGGGGCCGATCCCAAGGCTGAAGCTTTCTTT
CASSLGADPKAEAFF
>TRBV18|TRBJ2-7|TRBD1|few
TGTGCCAGCTCAGACCGGGACAGGGGGGTTTACGAGCAGTACTTC
CASSDRDRGVYEQYF
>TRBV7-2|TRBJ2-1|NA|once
TGTGCCAGCAGCCCTGAGACAGGGAGGTATGAGCAGTTCTTC
CASSPETGRYEQFF
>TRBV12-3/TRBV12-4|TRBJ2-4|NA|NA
TGTGCCAGCAGTTCCCCTTGGGACCTAGGAGCCAAAAACATTCAGTACTTC
CASSSPWDLGAKNIQYF
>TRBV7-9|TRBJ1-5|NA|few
TGTGCCAGCAGCTCGGTACAGGGATTTCAGCCCCAGCATTTT
CASSSVQGFQPQHF
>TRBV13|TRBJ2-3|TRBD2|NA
TGTGCCAGCAGCTCTGTAGCGGGAGTCACAGATACGCAGTATTTT
CASSSVAGVTDTQYF
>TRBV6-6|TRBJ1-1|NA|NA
TGTGCCAGCAGTTACGGTTTTGGTGGGAACACTGAAGCTTTCTTT
CASSYGFGGNTEAFF
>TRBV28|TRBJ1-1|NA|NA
TGTGCCAGCAGTTTTTCGGTGGAGAACACTGAAGCTTTCTTT
CASSFSVENTEAFF
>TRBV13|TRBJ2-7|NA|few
TGTGCCAGCAGCTTAGTGAGTACCGGACCCACCGACTACGAGCAGTACTTC
CASSLVSTGPTDYEQYF
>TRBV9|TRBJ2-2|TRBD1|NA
TGTGCCAGCAGCGTGACGACAGGGGCCCAATTAGAGACCGGGGAGCTGTTTTTT
CASSVTTGAQLETGELFF
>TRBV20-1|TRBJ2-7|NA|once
TGCAGTGCTAGAGATAGCGAATCCTACGAGCAGAACTTC
CSARDSESYEQNF
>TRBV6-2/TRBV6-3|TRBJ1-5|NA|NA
TGTGCCAGCAGTTACCCTACAGCCCAGCATTTT
CASSYPTAQHF
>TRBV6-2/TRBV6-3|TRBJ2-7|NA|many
TGTGCCAGCAGTCCCACAGGGTACGAGCAGTACTTC
CASSPTGYEQYF
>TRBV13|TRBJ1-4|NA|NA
TGTGCCAGCAGCTCGACAGACGCAACTAATGAAAAACTGTTTTTT
CASSSTDATNEKLFF
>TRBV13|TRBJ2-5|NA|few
TGTGCCAGCAGCTTCAGACAGATCCAAGAGACCCAGTACTTC
CASSFRQIQETQYF
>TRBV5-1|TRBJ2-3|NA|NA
TGCGCCAGCAGCTTGGCCCCCCGATTTGGCACAGATACGCAGTATTTT
CASSLAPRFGTDTQYF
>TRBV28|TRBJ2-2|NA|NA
TGTGCCAGCAGTTCAGGACTGAACACCGGGGAGCTGTTTTTT
CASSSGLNTGELFF
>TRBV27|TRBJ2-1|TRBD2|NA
TGTGCCAGCAGTTTACAACCGGGACTAGCGATTGAGCAGTTCTTC
CASSLQPGLAIEQFF
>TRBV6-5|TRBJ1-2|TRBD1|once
TGTGCCAGCTGTTACACGACCACTGGGACAGGGGGAGGCTACACCTTC
CASCYTTTGTGGGYTF
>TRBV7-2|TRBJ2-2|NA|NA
TGTGCCAGCAGCTTTAGGGTGCTTATTACCGGGGAGCTGTTTTTT
CASSFRVLITGELFF
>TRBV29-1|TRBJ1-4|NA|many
TGCAGCGCTATCACCGATAATGAAAAACTGTTTTTT
CSAITDNEKLFF
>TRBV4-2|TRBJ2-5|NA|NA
TGTGCCAGCAGCCAAGAATCGGAAGGGGCAGAGACCCAGTACTTC
CASSQESEGAETQYF
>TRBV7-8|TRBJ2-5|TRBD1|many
TGTGCCAGCAGCTTTTCAGGGGGATTTGAGACCCAGTACTTC
CASSFSGGFETQYF